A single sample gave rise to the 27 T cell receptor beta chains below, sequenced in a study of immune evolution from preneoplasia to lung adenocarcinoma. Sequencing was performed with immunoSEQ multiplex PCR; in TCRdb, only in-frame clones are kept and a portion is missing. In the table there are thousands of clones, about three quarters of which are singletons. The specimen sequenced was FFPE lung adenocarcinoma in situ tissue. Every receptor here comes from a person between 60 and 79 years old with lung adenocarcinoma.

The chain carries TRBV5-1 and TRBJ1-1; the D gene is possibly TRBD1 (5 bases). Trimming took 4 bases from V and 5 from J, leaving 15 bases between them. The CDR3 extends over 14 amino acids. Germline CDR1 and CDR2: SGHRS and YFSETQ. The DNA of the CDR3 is TGCGCCAGCAGCGCCAGGGTAAGAGGTACTGAAGCTTTCTTT. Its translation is CASSARVRGTEAFF.

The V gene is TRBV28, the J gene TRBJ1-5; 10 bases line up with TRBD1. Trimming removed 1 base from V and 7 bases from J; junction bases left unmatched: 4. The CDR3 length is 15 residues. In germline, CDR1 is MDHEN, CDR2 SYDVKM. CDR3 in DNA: TGTGCCAGCAGTTTATCAGGACAGGGGGACCAGCCCCAGCATTTT. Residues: CASSLSGQGDQPQHF.

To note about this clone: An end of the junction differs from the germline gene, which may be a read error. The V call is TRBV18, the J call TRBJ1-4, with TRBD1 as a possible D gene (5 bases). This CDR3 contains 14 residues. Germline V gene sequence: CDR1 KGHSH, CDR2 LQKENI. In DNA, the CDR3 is TGTGCCAGCTCACCCCGGGACGGAATGAAAAAAGTGTTTTTT. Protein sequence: CASSPRDGMKKVFF.

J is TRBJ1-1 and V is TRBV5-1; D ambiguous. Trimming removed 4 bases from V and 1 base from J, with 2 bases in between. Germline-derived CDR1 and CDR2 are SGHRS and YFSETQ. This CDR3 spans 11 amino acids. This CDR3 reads CASSENTEAFF. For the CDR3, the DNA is TGCGCCAGCAGCGAGAACACTGAAGCTTTCTTT. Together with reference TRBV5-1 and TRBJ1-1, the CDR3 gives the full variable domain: KAGVTQTPRYLIKTRGQQVTLSCSPISGHRSVSWYQQTPGQGLQFLFEYFSETQRNKGNFPGRFSGRQFSNSRSEMNVSTLELGDSALYLCASSENTEAFFGQGTRLTVV.

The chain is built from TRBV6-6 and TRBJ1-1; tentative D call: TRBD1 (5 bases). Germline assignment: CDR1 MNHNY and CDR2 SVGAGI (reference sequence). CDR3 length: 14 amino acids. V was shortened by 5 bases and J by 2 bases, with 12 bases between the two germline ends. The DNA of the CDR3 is TGTGCCAGCAGTGTAAGGGGATCCAACACTGAAGCTTTCTTT. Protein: CASSVRGSNTEAFF.

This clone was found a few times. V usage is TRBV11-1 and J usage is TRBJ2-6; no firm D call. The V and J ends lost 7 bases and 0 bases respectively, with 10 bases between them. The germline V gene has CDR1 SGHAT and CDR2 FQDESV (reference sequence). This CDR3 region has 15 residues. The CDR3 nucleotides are TGTGCCAGCACCCAAAGAGGCTCTGGGGCCAACGTCCTGACTTTC. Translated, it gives CASTQRGSGANVLTF.

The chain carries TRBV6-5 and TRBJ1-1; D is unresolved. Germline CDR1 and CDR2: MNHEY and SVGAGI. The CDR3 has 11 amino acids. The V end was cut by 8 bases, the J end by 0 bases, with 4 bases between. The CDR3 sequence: CASFLNTEAFF. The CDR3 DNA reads TGTGCCAGCTTTCTGAACACTGAAGCTTTCTTT.

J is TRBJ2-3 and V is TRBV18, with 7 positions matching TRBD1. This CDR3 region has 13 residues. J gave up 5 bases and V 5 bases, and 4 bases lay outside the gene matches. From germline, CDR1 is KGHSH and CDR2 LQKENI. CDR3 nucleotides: TGTGCCAGCTCATTGAACAGGGGAGATACGCAGTATTTT. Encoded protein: CASSLNRGDTQYF.

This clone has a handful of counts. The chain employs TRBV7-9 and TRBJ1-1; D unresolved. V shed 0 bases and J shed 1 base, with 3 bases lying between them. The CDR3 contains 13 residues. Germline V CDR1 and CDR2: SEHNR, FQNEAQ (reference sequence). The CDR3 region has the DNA TGTGCCAGCAGCTTAGCGGAGAACACTGAAGCTTTCTTT. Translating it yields CASSLAENTEAFF.

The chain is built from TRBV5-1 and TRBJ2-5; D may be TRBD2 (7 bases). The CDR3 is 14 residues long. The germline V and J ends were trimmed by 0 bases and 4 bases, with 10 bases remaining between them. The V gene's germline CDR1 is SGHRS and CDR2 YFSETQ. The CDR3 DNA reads TGCGCCAGCAGCTTGGACAGGGAGGGAGAGACCCAGTACTTC. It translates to CASSLDREGETQYF.

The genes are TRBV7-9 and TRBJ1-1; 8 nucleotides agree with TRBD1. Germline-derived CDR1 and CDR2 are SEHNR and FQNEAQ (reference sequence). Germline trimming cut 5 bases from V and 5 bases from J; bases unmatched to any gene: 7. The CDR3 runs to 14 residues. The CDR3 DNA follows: TGTGCCAGCAGCGGTACGACAGGGGATACTGAAGCTTTCTTT. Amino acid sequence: CASSGTTGDTEAFF.

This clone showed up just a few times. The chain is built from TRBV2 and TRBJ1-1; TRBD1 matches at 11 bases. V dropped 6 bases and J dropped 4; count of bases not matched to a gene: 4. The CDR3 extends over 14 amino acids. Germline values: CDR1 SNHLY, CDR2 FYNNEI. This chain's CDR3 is CASRAGTGGTEAFF. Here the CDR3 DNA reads TGTGCCAGCAGGGCCGGGACAGGGGGCACTGAAGCTTTCTTT.

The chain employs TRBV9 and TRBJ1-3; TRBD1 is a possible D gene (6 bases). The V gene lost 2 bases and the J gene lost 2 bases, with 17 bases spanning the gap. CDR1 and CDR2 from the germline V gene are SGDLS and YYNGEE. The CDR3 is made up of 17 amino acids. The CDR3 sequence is CASSVGGSQVPGNTIYF. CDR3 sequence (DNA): TGTGCCAGCAGCGTGGGGGGCAGCCAGGTTCCTGGAAACACCATATATTTT.

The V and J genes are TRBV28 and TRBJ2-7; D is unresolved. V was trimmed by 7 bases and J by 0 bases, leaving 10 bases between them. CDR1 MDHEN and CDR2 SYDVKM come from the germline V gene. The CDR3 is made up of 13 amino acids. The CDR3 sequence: CASKRWSSYEQYF. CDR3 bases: TGTGCCAGCAAAAGATGGAGCTCCTACGAGCAGTACTTC. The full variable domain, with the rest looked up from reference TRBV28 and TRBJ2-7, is DVKVTQSSRYLVKRTGEKVFLECVQDMDHENMFWYRQDPGLGLRLIYFSYDVKMKEKGDIPEGYSVSREKKERFSLILESASTNQTSMYLCASKRWSSYEQYFGPGTRLTVT.

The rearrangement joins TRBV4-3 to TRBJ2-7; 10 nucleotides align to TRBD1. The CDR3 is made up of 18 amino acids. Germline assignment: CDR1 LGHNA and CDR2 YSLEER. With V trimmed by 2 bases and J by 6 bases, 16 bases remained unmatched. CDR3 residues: CASSQYPVGTGDLSEQYF. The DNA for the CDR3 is TGCGCCAGCAGCCAATATCCTGTCGGGACAGGGGATTTATCCGAGCAGTACTTC.

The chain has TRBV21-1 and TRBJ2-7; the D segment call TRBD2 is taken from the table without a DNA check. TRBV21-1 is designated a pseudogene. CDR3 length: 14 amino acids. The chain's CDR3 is CASSKRGATYEQYF. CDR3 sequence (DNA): TGTGCCAGCAGCAAACGGGGAGCCACCTACGAGCAGTACTTC.

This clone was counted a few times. CDR3 in amino acids: CASSTGEGRDEQYF. CDR3 bases: TGTGCCAGCAGCACTGGGGAGGGAAGGGACGAGCAGTACTTC. V is TRBV9 and J is TRBJ2-7, with 7 nucleotides matching TRBD2. Germline lookup yields CDR1 SGDLS and CDR2 YYNGEE. This CDR3 contains 14 residues. V shed 4 bases and J 5 bases; nucleotides not matched to a gene: 9.

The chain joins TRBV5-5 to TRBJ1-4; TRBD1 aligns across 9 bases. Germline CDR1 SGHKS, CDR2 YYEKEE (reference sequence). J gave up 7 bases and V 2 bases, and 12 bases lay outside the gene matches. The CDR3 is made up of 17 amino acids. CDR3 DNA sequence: TGTGCCAGCAGCTTAGGGTCGCGGGGACAGGGCAGTGAAAAACTGTTTTTT. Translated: CASSLGSRGQGSEKLFF.

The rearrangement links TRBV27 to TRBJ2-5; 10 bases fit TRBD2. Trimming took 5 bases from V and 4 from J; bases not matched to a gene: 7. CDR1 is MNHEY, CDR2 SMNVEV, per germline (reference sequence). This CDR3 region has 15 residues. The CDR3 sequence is CASSNPLAGVETQYF. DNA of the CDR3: TGTGCCAGCAGTAACCCTCTAGCGGGGGTAGAGACCCAGTACTTC.

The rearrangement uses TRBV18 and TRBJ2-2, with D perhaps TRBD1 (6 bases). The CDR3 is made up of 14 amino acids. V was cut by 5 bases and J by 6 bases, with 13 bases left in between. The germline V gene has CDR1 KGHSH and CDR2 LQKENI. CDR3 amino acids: CASSKTGIPGELFF. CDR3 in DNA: TGTGCCAGCTCAAAAACAGGGATCCCCGGGGAGCTGTTTTTT. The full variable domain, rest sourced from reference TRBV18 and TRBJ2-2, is NAGVMQNPRHLVRRRGQEARLRCSPMKGHSHVYWYRQLPEEGLKFMVYLQKENIIDESGMPKERFSAEFPKEGPSILRIQQVVRGDSAAYFCASSKTGIPGELFFGEGSRLTVL.

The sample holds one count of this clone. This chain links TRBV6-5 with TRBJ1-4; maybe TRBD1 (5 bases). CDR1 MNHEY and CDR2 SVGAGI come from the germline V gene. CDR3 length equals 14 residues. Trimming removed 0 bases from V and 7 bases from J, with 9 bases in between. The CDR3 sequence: CASSYSGGFEKLFF. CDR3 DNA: TGTGCCAGCAGTTACTCGGGGGGTTTTGAAAAACTGTTTTTT.

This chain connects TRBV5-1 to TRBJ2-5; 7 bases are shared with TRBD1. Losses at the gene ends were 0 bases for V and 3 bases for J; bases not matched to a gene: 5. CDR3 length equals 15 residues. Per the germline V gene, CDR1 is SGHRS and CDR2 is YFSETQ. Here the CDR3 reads CASSLAIGTEETQYF. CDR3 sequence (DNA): TGCGCCAGCAGCTTGGCCATCGGGACAGAAGAGACCCAGTACTTC. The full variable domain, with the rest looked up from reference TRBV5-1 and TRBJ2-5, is KAGVTQTPRYLIKTRGQQVTLSCSPISGHRSVSWYQQTPGQGLQFLFEYFSETQRNKGNFPGRFSGRQFSNSRSEMNVSTLELGDSALYLCASSLAIGTEETQYFGPGTRLLVL.

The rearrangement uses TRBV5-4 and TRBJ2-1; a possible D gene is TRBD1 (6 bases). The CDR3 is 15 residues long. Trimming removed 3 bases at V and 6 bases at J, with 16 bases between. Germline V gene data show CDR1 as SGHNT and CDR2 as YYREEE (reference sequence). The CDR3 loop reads CASSSPGEEVNEQFF. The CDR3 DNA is TGTGCCAGCAGCTCCCCAGGGGAAGAGGTCAATGAGCAGTTCTTC.

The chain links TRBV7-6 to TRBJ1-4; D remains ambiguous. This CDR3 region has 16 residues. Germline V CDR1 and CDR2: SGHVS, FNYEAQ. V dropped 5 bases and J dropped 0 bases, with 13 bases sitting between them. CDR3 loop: CASSPGIQATNEKLFF. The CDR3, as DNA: TGTGCCAGCAGCCCCGGGATCCAAGCAACTAATGAAAAACTGTTTTTT.

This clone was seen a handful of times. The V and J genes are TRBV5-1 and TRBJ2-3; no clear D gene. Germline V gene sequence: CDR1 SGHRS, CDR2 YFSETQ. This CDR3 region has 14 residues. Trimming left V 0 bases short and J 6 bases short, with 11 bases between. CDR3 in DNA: TGCGCCAGCAGCTTGGCTTCGGGTGGGGATACGCAGTATTTT. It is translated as CASSLASGGDTQYF.

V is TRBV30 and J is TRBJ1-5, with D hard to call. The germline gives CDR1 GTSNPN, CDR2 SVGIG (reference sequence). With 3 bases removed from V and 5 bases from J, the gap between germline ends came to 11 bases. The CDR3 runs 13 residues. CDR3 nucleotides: TGTGCCTGGAGCGCCTCTCGGTATCAGCCCCAGCATTTT. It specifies CAWSASRYQPQHF.

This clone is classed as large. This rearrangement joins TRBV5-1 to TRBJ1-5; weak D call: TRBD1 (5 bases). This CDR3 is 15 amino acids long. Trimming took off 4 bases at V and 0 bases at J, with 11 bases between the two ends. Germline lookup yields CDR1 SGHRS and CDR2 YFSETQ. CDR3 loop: CASSRGTDSNQPQHF. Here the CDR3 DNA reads TGCGCCAGCAGCCGCGGGACGGATAGCAATCAGCCCCAGCATTTT.